The entry that follows covers one T cell receptor (beta chain) sequence. Participants were aged about 18 to 100 years from about two dozen US areas. The authors' processing: Researchers report that nucleated cell counts were estimated from reference gene primer amplification. Libraries were prepared by immunoSEQ multiplex PCR; TCRdb keeps only in-frame clonotypes and omits some of them. Clone size and V and J calls were adopted from that table, with D and trimming inferred from the DNA. The sample contains 150,000 or so clones, approximately 84% of which appear only once. The V gene end was trimmed by 3 bases and the J gene end by 2 bases; junction bases not matched to a gene: 10. Germline CDR1 reads LNHDA; CDR2 reads SQIVND (reference sequence). This CDR3 region has 18 residues. These data originate in a study of blood T cell repertoires in COVID-19. Looking at the study overall: Samples of COVID-19 (acute and convalescent) were obtained from the United States, Italy and Spain.

Material for sequencing was PBMCs or T cells enriched from blood (not recorded which). This clonotype was sampled from a woman aged 40 to 50 with acute COVID-19. The chain is built from TRBV19 and TRBJ2-1; the match to TRBD2 covers 10 bases. The CDR3 loop reads CASSIRLAGAYPYNEQFF. In DNA form, the CDR3 reads TGTGCCAGTAGTATTCGGCTAGCGGGAGCCTACCCCTACAATGAGCAGTTCTTC.